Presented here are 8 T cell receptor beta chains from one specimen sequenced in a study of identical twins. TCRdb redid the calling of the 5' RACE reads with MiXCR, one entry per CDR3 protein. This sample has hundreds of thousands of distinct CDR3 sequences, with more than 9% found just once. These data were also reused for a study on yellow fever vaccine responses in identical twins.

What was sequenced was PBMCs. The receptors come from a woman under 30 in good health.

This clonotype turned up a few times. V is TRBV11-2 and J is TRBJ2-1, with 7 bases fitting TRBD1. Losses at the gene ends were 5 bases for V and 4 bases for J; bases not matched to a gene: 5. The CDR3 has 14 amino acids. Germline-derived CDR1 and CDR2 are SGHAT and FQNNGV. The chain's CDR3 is CASSPGTEYNEQFF. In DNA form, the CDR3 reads TGTGCCAGCAGCCCGGGGACAGAATACAATGAGCAGTTCTTC.

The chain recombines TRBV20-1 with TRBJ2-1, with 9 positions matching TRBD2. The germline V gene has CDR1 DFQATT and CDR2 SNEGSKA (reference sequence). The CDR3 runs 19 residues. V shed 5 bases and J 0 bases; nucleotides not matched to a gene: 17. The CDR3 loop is CSAPMVAGDHPSSYNEQFF. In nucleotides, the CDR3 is TGCAGTGCTCCGATGGTAGCGGGGGACCACCCGAGCTCCTACAATGAGCAGTTCTTC.

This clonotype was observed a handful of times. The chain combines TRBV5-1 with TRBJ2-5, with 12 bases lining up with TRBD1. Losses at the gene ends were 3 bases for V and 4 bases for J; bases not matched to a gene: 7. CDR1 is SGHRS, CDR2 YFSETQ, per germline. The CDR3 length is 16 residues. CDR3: CASSSAGQGARETQYF. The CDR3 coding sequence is TGCGCCAGCAGCTCTGCGGGACAGGGGGCGCGAGAGACCCAGTACTTC. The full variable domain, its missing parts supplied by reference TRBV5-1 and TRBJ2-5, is KAGVTQTPRYLIKTRGQQVTLSCSPISGHRSVSWYQQTPGQGLQFLFEYFSETQRNKGNFPGRFSGRQFSNSRSEMNVSTLELGDSALYLCASSSAGQGARETQYFGPGTRLLVL.

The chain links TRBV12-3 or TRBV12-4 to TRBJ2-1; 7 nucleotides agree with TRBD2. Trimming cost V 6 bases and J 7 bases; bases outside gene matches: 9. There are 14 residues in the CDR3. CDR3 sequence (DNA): TGTGCCAGCAGGGTGGGGGGGTCGGTAAATGAGCAGTTCTTC. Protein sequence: CASRVGGSVNEQFF.

This CDR3 reads CASSLILITNTGELFF. CDR3 nucleotide sequence: TGTGCCAGCAGCTTAATATTGATAACGAACACCGGGGAGCTGTTTTTT. This rearrangement joins TRBV7-9 to TRBJ2-2; D gene unclear. V was clipped by 2 bases and J by 0 bases, with 10 bases between them. Germline CDR1 SEHNR, CDR2 FQNEAQ (reference sequence). The CDR3 runs to 16 residues.

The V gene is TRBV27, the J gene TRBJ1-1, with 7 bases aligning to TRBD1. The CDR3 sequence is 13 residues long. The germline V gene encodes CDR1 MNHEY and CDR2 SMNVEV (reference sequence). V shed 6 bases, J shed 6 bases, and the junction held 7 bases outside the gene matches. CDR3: CASRGQGVAEAFF. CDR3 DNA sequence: TGTGCCAGCAGGGGGCAGGGGGTCGCTGAAGCTTTCTTT.

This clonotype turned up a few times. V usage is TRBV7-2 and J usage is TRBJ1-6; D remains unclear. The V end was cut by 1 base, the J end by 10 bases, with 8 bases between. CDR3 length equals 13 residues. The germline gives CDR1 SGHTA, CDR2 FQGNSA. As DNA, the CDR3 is TGTGCCAGCAGCTTAGTTTTTCTATCACCCCTCCACTTT. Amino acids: CASSLVFLSPLHF.

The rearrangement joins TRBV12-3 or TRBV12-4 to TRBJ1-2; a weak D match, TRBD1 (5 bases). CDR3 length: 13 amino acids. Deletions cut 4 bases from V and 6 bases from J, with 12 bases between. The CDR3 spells CASSSGQGHGYTF. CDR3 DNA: TGTGCCAGCAGTTCAGGACAAGGGCATGGCTACACCTTC.